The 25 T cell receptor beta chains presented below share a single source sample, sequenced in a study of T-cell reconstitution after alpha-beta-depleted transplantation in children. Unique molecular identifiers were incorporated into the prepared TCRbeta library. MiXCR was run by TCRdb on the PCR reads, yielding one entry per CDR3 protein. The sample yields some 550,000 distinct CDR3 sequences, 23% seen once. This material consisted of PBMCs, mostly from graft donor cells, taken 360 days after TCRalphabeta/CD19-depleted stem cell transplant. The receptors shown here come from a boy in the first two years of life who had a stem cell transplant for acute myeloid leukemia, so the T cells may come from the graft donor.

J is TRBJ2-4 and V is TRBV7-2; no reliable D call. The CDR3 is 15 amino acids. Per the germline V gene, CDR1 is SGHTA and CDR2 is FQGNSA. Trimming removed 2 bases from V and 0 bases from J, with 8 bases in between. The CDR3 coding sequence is TGTGCCAGCAGCTTAATTTGGACAGCCAAAAACATTCAGTACTTC. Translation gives CASSLIWTAKNIQYF.

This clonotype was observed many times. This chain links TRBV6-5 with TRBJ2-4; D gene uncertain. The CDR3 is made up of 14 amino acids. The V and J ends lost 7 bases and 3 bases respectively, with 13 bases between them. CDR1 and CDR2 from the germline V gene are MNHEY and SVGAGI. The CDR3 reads CASNPFIDKNIQYF. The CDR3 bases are TGTGCCAGCAACCCCTTTATTGACAAAAACATTCAGTACTTC.

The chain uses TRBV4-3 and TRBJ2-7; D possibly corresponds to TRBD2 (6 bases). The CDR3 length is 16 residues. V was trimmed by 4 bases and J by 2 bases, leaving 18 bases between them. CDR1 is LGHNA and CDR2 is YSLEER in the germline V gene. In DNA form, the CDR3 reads TGCGCCAGCAGCCCTGGGGGGTCCCCCTCCCCCTACGAGCAGTACTTC. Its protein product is CASSPGGSPSPYEQYF.

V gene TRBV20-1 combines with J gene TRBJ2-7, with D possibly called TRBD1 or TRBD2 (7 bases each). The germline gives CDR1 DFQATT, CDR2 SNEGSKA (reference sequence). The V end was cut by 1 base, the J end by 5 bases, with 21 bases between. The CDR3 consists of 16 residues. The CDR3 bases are TGCAGTGCTAGAGGCCCCGTAGCAGGGGGAGGGGACGAGCAGTACTTC. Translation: CSARGPVAGGGDEQYF.

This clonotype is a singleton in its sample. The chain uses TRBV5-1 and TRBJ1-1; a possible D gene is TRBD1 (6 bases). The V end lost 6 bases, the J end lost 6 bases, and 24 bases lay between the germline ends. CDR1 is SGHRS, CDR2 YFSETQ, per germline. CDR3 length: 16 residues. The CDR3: CASIGGPRQGTPEAFF. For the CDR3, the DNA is TGCGCCAGCATAGGCGGCCCACGGCAGGGGACCCCTGAAGCTTTCTTT.

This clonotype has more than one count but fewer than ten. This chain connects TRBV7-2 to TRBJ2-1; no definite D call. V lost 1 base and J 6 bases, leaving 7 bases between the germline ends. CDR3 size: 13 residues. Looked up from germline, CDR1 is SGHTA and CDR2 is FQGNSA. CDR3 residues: CASSLDQVNEQFF. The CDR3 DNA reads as TGTGCCAGCAGCTTAGACCAGGTCAATGAGCAGTTCTTC. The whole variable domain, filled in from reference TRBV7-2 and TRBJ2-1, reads GAGVSQSPSNKVTEKGKDVELRCDPISGHTALYWYRQSLGQGLEFLIYFQGNSAPDKSGLPSDRFSAERTGGSVSTLTIQRTQQEDSAVYLCASSLDQVNEQFFGPGTRLTVL.

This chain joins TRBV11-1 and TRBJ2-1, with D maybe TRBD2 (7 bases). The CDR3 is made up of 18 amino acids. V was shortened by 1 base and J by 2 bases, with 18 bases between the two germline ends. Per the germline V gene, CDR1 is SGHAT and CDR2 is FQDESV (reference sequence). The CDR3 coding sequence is TGTGCCAGCAGCTTAGTAGTTTCGCCGGGGGGCCCCTACAATGAGCAGTTCTTC. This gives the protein CASSLVVSPGGPYNEQFF. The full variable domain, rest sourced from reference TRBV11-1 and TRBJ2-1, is EAEVAQSPRYKITEKSQAVAFWCDPISGHATLYWYRQILGQGPELLVQFQDESVVDDSQLPKDRFSAERLKGVDSTLKIQPAELGDSAMYLCASSLVVSPGGPYNEQFFGPGTRLTVL.

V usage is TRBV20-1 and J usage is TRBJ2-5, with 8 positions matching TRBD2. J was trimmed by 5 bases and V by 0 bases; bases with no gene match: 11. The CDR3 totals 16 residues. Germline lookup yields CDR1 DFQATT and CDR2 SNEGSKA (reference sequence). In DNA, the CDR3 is TGCAGTGCTAGAGATGAGACTAGCGCCCTGGGTGAGACCCAGTACTTC. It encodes CSARDETSALGETQYF.

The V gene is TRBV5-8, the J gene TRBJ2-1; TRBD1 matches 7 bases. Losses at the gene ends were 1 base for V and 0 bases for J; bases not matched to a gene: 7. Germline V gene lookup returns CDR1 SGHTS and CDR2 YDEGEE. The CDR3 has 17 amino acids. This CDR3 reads CASSLYPGDSSYNEQFF. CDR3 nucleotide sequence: TGTGCCAGCAGCTTGTACCCAGGGGACAGCTCCTACAATGAGCAGTTCTTC.

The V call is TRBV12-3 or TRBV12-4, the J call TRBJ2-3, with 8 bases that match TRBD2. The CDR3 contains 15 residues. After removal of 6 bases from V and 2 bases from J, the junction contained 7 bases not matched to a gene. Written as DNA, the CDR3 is TGTGCCAGCAGCTCGGGGGGGTGGAACACAGATACGCAGTATTTT. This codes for CASSSGGWNTDTQYF.

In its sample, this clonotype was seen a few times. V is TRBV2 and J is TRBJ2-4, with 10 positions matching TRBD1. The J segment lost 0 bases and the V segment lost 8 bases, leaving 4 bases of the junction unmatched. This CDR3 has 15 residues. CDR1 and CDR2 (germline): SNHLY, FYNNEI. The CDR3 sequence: CASGWTGGAKNIQYF. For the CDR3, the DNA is TGTGCCAGCGGATGGACAGGGGGAGCCAAAAACATTCAGTACTTC.

The CDR3, as DNA: TGTGCCACCAGAGAATACAATGAGCAGTTCTTC. Its protein is CATREYNEQFF. This rearrangement joins TRBV7-9 to TRBJ2-1; unclear D gene. Germline V gives CDR1 SEHNR, CDR2 FQNEAQ (reference sequence). The CDR3 runs 11 residues. Trimming took 10 bases from V and 4 from J, leaving 8 bases between them. Full variable domain (missing parts from reference TRBV7-9 and TRBJ2-1): DTGVSQNPRHKITKRGQNVTFRCDPISEHNRLYWYRQTLGQGPEFLTYFQNEAQLEKSRLLSDRFSAERPKGSFSTLEIQRTEQGDSAMYLCATREYNEQFFGPGTRLTVL.

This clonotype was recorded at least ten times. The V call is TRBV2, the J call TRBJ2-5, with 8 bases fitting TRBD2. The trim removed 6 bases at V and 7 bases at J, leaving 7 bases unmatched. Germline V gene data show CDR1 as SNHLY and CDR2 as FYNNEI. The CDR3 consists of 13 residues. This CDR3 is CASSLGGAVTQYF. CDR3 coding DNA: TGTGCCAGCAGCCTCGGGGGGGCTGTGACCCAGTACTTC.

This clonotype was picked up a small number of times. This CDR3 reads CASSYSNDPGSQPQHF. DNA of the CDR3: TGTGCCAGCAGTTACTCGAATGACCCCGGGTCTCAGCCCCAGCATTTT. V gene TRBV6-2 or TRBV6-3 combines with J gene TRBJ1-5; D uncertain. The CDR3 totals 16 residues. From germline, CDR1 is MNHEY and CDR2 SVGEGT. The ends were cut back, 0 bases at V and 6 bases at J, with 15 bases in the middle.

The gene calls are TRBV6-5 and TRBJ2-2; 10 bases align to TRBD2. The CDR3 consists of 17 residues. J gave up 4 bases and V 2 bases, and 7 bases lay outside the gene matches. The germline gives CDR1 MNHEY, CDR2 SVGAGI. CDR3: CASSYQRTSGRTGELFF. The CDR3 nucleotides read TGTGCCAGCAGTTACCAAAGGACTAGCGGCCGCACCGGGGAGCTGTTTTTT.

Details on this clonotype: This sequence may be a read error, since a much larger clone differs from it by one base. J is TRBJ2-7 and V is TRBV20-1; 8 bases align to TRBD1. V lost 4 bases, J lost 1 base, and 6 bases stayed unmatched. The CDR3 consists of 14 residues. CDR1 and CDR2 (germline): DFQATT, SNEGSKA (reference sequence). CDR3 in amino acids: CSATRDRISYEQYF. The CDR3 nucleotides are TGCAGTGCTACCCGGGACAGGATATCCTACGAGCAGTACTTC.

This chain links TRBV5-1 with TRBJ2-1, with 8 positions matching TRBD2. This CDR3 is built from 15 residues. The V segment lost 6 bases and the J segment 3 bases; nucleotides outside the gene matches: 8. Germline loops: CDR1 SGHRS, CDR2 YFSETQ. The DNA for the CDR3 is TGCGCCAGCACCAGGGGAGCGGGGGACTACAATGAGCAGTTCTTC. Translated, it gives CASTRGAGDYNEQFF.

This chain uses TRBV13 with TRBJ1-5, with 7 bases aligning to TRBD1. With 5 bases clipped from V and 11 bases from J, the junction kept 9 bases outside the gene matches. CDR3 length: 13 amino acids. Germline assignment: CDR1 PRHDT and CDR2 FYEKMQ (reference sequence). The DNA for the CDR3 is TGTGCCAGCAGCCCCGGACAGGTCGGGGCCCAGCATTTT. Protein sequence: CASSPGQVGAQHF.

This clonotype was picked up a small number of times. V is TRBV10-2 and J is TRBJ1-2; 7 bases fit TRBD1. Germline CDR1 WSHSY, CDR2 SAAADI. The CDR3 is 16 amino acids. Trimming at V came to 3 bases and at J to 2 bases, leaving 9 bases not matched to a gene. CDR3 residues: CASSEEGQRLNYGYTF. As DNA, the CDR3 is TGCGCCAGCAGTGAAGAGGGACAGCGACTAAACTATGGCTACACCTTC.

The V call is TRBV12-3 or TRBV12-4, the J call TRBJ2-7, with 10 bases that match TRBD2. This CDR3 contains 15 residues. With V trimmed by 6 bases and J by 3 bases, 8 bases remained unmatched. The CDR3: CASSPKRGGYYEQYF. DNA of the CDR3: TGTGCCAGCAGCCCTAAGCGGGGGGGCTACTACGAGCAGTACTTC.

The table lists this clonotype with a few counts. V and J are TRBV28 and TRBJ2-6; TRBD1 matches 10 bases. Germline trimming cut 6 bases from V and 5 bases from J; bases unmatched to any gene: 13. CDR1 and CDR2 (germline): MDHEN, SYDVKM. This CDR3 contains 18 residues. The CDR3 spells CASSTIRDRGLWANVLTF. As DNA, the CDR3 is TGTGCCAGCAGCACTATCCGGGACAGGGGTTTATGGGCCAACGTCCTGACTTTC.

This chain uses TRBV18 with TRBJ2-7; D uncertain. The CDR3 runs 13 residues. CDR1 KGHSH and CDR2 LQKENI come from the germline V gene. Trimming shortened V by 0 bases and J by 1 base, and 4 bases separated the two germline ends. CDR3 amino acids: CASSPPESYEQYV. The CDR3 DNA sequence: TGTGCCAGCTCACCACCAGAGTCCTACGAGCAGTACGTC.

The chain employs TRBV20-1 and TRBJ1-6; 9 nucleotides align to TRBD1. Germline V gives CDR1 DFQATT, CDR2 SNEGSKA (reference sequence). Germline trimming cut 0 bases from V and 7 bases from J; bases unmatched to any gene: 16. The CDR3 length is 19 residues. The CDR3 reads CSARDSRTDRGRRNSPLHF. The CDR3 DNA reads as TGCAGTGCTAGAGATTCGAGGACGGACAGGGGCCGCCGGAATTCACCCCTCCACTTT.

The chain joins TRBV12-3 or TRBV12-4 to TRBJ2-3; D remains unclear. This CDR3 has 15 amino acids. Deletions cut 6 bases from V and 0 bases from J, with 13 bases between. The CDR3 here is CASSRDGASTDTQYF. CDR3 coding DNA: TGTGCCAGCAGCCGCGACGGAGCTAGCACAGATACGCAGTATTTT.

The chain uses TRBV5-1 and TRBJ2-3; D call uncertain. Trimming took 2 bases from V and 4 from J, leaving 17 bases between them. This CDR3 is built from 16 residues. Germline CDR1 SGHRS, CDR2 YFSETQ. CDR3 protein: CASSLITGSRADTQYF. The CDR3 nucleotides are TGCGCCAGCAGCTTAATAACGGGTAGTCGGGCAGATACGCAGTATTTT.